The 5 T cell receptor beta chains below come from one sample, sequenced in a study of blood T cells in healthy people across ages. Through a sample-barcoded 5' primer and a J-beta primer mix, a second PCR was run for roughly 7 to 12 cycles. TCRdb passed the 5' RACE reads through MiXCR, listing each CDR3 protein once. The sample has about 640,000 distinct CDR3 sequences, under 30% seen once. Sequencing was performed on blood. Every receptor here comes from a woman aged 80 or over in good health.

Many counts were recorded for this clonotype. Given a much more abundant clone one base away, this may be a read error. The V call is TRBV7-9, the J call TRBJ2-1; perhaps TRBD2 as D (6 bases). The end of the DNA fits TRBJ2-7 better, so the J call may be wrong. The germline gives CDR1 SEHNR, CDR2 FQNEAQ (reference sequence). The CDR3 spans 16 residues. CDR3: CASSPGLSSSYNEQYF. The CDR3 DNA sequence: TGTGCCAGCAGCCCGGGACTTTCGAGCTCCTACAATGAGCAGTACTTC.

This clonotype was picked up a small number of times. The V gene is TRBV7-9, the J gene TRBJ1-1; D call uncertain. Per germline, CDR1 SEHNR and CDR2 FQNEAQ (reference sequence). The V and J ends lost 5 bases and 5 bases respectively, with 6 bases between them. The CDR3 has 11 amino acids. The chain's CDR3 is CASSRKTEAFF. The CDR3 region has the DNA TGTGCCAGCAGCCGTAAAACTGAAGCTTTCTTT. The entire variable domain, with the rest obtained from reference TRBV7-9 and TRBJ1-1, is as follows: DTGVSQNPRHKITKRGQNVTFRCDPISEHNRLYWYRQTLGQGPEFLTYFQNEAQLEKSRLLSDRFSAERPKGSFSTLEIQRTEQGDSAMYLCASSRKTEAFFGQGTRLTVV.

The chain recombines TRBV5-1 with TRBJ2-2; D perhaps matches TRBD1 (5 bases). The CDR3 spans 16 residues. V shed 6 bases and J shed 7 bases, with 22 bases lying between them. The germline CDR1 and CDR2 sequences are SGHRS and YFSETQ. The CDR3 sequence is CASTLFTGPKGGELFF. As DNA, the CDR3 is TGCGCCAGCACCCTTTTTACAGGACCAAAGGGCGGGGAGCTGTTTTTT.

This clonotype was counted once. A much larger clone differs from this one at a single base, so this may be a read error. In nucleotides, the CDR3 is TGCAGCGTTACAGAGGAACTCCGGGCTAATGAAAAACTGTTTTTT. Protein: CSVTEELRANEKLFF. The chain is built from TRBV29-1 and TRBJ1-4, with D uncertain. Trimming stripped 5 bases from V and 3 bases from J, with 16 bases between. Germline assignment: CDR1 SQVTM and CDR2 ANQGSEA. This CDR3 contains 15 residues.

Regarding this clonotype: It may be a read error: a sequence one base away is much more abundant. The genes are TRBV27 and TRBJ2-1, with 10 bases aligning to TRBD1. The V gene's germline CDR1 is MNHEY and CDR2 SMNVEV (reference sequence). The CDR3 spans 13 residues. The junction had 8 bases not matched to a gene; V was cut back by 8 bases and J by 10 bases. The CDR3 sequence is CASRDRGRGEQFF. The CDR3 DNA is TGTGCCAGCCGGGACAGGGGAAGGGGCGAGCAGTTCTTC.